A single sample is the source of the 6 T cell receptor beta chains below, sequenced in a study of T cell responses to AZD1222 COVID-19 vaccine. Clones were sequenced by immunoSEQ multiplex PCR, and TCRdb holds only the in-frame ones, with some missing. The sample lists tens of thousands of clones; 89% were seen once. The sequences come from peripheral blood, collected 28 days after the second AZD1222 dose. Receptors originate from an adult who received the AZD1222 COVID-19 vaccine.

The chain couples TRBV5-1 to TRBJ2-3; 11 bases map to TRBD2. The CDR3 extends over 17 amino acids. Unmatched junction bases numbered 8, after V lost 4 bases and J lost 1 base. Germline V gene sequence: CDR1 SGHRS, CDR2 YFSETQ. CDR3 sequence reads: CASSPLVAGGGTDTQYF. The CDR3 nucleotides are TGCGCCAGCAGCCCCCTTGTAGCGGGAGGGGGCACAGATACGCAGTATTTT. The full variable domain, in which reference TRBV5-1 and TRBJ2-3 provide the parts outside the CDR3, is KAGVTQTPRYLIKTRGQQVTLSCSPISGHRSVSWYQQTPGQGLQFLFEYFSETQRNKGNFPGRFSGRQFSNSRSEMNVSTLELGDSALYLCASSPLVAGGGTDTQYFGPGTRLTVL.

The chain links TRBV1 to TRBJ2-2. TRBV1 is termed a pseudogene. The CDR3 length is 16 residues. The CDR3 loop is CTSSQEKPITGRELFF. For the CDR3, the DNA is TGCACCAGCAGCCAAGAAAAACCTATTACGGGCCGGGAGCTGTTTTTT.

J is TRBJ2-7 and V is TRBV29-1; D tentatively fits TRBD1 or TRBD2 (5 bases each). The CDR3 length is 10 residues. Deletions cut 4 bases from V and 5 bases from J, with 6 bases between. Per germline, CDR1 SQVTM and CDR2 ANQGSEA. In DNA, the CDR3 is TGCAGCGTTGGAGGGGACGAGCAGTACTTC. Protein product: CSVGGDEQYF.

This clone was seen more than once but under ten times. V usage is TRBV5-6 and J usage is TRBJ2-3, with D possibly being TRBD1 (6 bases). The CDR3 extends over 14 amino acids. With 4 bases removed from V and 3 bases from J, the gap between germline ends came to 12 bases. Germline V gene sequence: CDR1 SGHDT, CDR2 YYEEEE. This CDR3 reads CASSRHRVTDTQYF. In DNA form, the CDR3 reads TGTGCCAGCAGCAGACACAGGGTTACAGATACGCAGTATTTT.

The chain uses TRBV6-6 and TRBJ2-7; D gene unclear. Germline V gene data show CDR1 as MNHNY and CDR2 as SVGAGI (reference sequence). The length of the CDR3 is 12 residues. Trimming cost V 0 bases and J 7 bases, with 7 bases left between them. The CDR3 nucleotides are TGTGCCAGCAGTTACTCGGGTGGAGAGCAGTACTTC. Protein sequence: CASSYSGGEQYF.

The chain couples TRBV18 to TRBJ1-5; D is perhaps TRBD1 (5 bases). Germline V gives CDR1 KGHSH, CDR2 LQKENI. CDR3 length: 14 amino acids. V was shortened by 5 bases and J by 2 bases, with 10 bases between the two germline ends. This chain's CDR3 is CASSARDGNQPQHF. Written as DNA, the CDR3 is TGTGCCAGCTCAGCCCGGGACGGCAATCAGCCCCAGCATTTT.